This TCR beta chain is from a study of CD8 T cell repertoires and HIV-1 epitope variants (dated by TCRdb to the early 2020s). General notes on the study: T cells were stimulated in separate culture wells with each of twenty-five peptides representing autologous and known Gag and Nef epitope variants. Among the control conditions were a peptide pool of CMV, EBV and flu, the Ebola AY9 epitope serving as a negative control, and a well with no peptide. Three Gag epitope families and Nef HW9 and YT9 were included among the tested epitopes. Using the EasySep Human T Cell Enrichment Kit, T cells were enriched and then co-cultured with an equal number of autologous T cell-negative cells acting as antigen-presenting cells. Cultures were maintained for around 10 days in IMDM with gentamicin, and half-media changes adding IL-2, IL-7 and IL-15 were performed on days 3 and 7. An aliquot of 1M T cells was saved as an uncultured baseline condition, separate from the 80 to 95 T cell cultures. Running each culture condition in triplicate, except for one peptide done in duplicate, gave a total of about 75 T cell cultures. General study outcomes and caveats: Roughly 5 clonotypes recognized the Nef KF9 family and one the HW9 family, with no responses to the TAALDMSHF plasma variant. The assay could identify only TCR beta chains and pointed to proliferation in response to antigen, not to T cell function or cytokine profile. The study identified roughly nine antigen-specific TCR beta clonotypes, more than five of which appeared to be cross-reactive for autologous or known escape epitope variants.

The germline V gene gives CDR1 as MRHNA and CDR2 as SNTAGT. Measured from the cysteine to the phenylalanine, the CDR3 is 15 residues long. The entry retains the CDR3 DNA only, 45 bases that are in frame from base 1. The junction shows trimming of 2 bases on V and 4 bases on J, and the gene matches do not reach 4 bases of it. As to this clone: Its antigen is not yet known. Per-base quality was not reported, and no clone a single base away is much larger than it.

The EasySep Human CD8+ T Cell Enrichment Kit was used on day 10 to isolate CD8+ T cells from every culture. The immunoSEQ platform was used to sequence TCR beta CDR3 regions at survey depth. The QIAamp DNA micro kit was used to extract genomic DNA from every cultured and uncultured CD8+ T cell population. In the authors' own workflow: Samples with under 5,000 productive reads were excluded, and this exclusion removed 5 of the 75 HIV peptide-stimulated cultures. A MANAFEST web app trimmed sequences to CDR3 and removed nonproductive sequences, CDR3s under 5 amino acids, and those not starting C or ending F/W. For a clonotype to count as antigen-specific, the clonotype had to expand relative to the no-peptide control in at least 2 of 3 replicates at FDR 0.01, and only within one epitope family. Specific clonotypes also needed at least fivefold higher frequency than in wells stimulated with peptides from other epitope families. This immuneACCESS table, as held by TCRdb, lists in-frame sequences with V and J called but not all clones. Of the missing ones, under half trace to an unresolved V gene in checked studies; the others have no known cause. V and J calls and clone size are given by that table; D and trimming were obtained from the DNA. Present in this sample are about 5,600 clones, roughly 65% of which were seen just once. Clones ranked in the top ten supply 41% of the sample.

The receptor was derived from a male donor with HIV. The sequence is built from TRBV6-4 and TRBJ2-3; TRBD2 aligns with 9 central bases. Sequencing was performed on cultured CD8+ T cells derived from PBMCs. The nucleotide sequence is given as TGTGCCAGCAGTGACCGCAGCGGGGGGTCAGATACGCAGTATTTT. It specifies CASSDRSGGSDTQYF.